The 7 T cell receptor beta chains in this list originate from one sample, sequenced in a study of Graves' ophthalmopathy and Graves' hyperthyroidism. RNA transcripts provided the template for amplifying TCR beta CDR3 regions. RT-PCR in the first round used HTBI primers; a second-round multiplex PCR followed. MiXCR, run by TCRdb on the multiplex PCR reads, gives a single entry per CDR3 protein. In the table there are about 620,000 distinct CDR3 sequences, about 20% of which are singletons. Sequenced input: peripheral blood. The receptor source for this set is a woman between 18 and 30 years old with stable Graves' hyperthyroidism. Some clones in this sample may be carry-over from other donors' samples.

This clonotype came up many times. The J gene is TRBJ2-5, the V gene TRBV7-3; 9 bases are shared with TRBD2. The CDR3 runs to 15 residues. The junction had 5 bases not matched to a gene; V was cut back by 1 base and J by 5 bases. CDR1 and CDR2 (germline): SGHTA, FQGTGA. The CDR3 here is CASSLNSGGGETQYF. CDR3 sequence (DNA): TGTGCCAGCAGCTTAAATAGCGGGGGAGGCGAGACCCAGTACTTC. The full variable domain, its missing parts supplied by reference TRBV7-3 and TRBJ2-5, is GAGVSQTPSNKVTEKGKYVELRCDPISGHTALYWYRQSLGQGPEFLIYFQGTGAADDSGLPNDRFFAVRPEGSVSTLKIQRTERGDSAVYLCASSLNSGGGETQYFGPGTRLLVL.

This CDR3 reads CASRKLAGGQGNEQFF. In DNA form, the CDR3 reads TGTGCCAGCAGAAAACTAGCGGGGGGGCAGGGCAATGAGCAGTTCTTC. The chain carries TRBV12-3 or TRBV12-4 and TRBJ2-1; 13 bases agree with TRBD2. Unmatched junction bases numbered 8, after V lost 6 bases and J lost 6 bases. The CDR3 sequence is 16 residues long.

CDR3 sequence (DNA): TGTGCCAGCATCCGAAAGGGGCGTCACGAGCAGTACTTC. Encoded protein: CASIRKGRHEQYF. The genes are TRBV2 and TRBJ2-7; D perhaps matches TRBD1 (5 bases). The CDR3 is 13 residues long. Per germline, CDR1 SNHLY and CDR2 FYNNEI. With 7 bases removed from V and 5 bases from J, the gap between germline ends came to 15 bases.

This clonotype has a count of ten or more. CDR3 sequence reads: CASSPPGVQGGYTF. CDR3 coding DNA: TGTGCCAGCAGCCCCCCCGGCGTCCAAGGTGGCTACACCTTC. The chain is built from TRBV6-1 and TRBJ1-2; D call uncertain. V was trimmed by 6 bases and J by 7 bases, leaving 18 bases between them. This CDR3 is 14 amino acids long. Germline CDR1 MNHNS, CDR2 SASEGT.

This clonotype was counted many times. The V gene is TRBV6-5, the J gene TRBJ1-1; D ambiguous. V was shortened by 2 bases and J by 4 bases, with 5 bases between the two germline ends. CDR1 and CDR2 from the germline V gene are MNHEY and SVGAGI. The CDR3 covers 12 residues. The CDR3 DNA is TGTGCCAGCAGTTACGCCGGCACTGAAGCTTTCTTT. Protein: CASSYAGTEAFF.

This clonotype was seen ten or more times. The chain joins TRBV6-2 or TRBV6-3 to TRBJ2-3, with D maybe TRBD2 (6 bases). V shed 6 bases and J shed 4 bases, with 11 bases lying between them. The germline gives CDR1 MNHEY, CDR2 SVGEGT. The CDR3 spans 13 residues. DNA of the CDR3: TGTGCCAGCAGGACGGGAGTCCCAGATACGCAGTATTTT. This sequence encodes CASRTGVPDTQYF.

This clonotype was found many times. This chain joins TRBV9 and TRBJ1-6; D is unresolved. V was trimmed by 0 bases and J by 3 bases, leaving 10 bases between them. CDR1 and CDR2 from the germline V gene are SGDLS and YYNGEE. The CDR3 runs 16 residues. The CDR3 nucleotides read TGTGCCAGCAGCGTAGGTAGGCCCATCTATAATTCACCCCTCCACTTT. Translation: CASSVGRPIYNSPLHF.